What follows are 11 T cell receptor beta chains derived from one specimen sequenced in a study of cytomegalovirus exposure and HLA in healthy donors. The study ran its PCR with 60 Vbeta and 13 Jbeta primers. Method: immunoSEQ multiplex PCR; TCRdb's copy keeps in-frame clones and lacks some. The sample gives about 130,000 clones, over 60% of which show up once; approximately 2% is in the top ten. The sample comprised PBMCs. All receptors derive from a man in his late teens or twenties in good health and CMV-seronegative.

The chain employs TRBV29-1 and TRBJ2-7; 8 nucleotides match TRBD2. Trimming at V came to 4 bases and at J to 2 bases, leaving 10 bases not matched to a gene. This CDR3 is 15 amino acids long. Germline assignment: CDR1 SQVTM and CDR2 ANQGSEA. For the CDR3, the DNA is TGCAGCGTTGTTACATCGCGGGAGGATCCCTACGAGCAGTACGTC. Its protein product is CSVVTSREDPYEQYV.

About this clone itself: The conserved phenylalanine or tryptophan normally closing the CDR3 is absent here, so this likely arose from a read error. Here the CDR3 reads CASSDSRGNWNTEAFL. CDR3 nucleotides: TGTGCCAGCAGTGACTCGAGGGGGAATTGGAACACTGAAGCTTTCCTT. The rearrangement links TRBV6-4 to TRBJ1-1, with D possibly TRBD1 on 6 matching bases. The germline V gene has CDR1 MRHNA and CDR2 SNTAGT. Trimming took off 0 bases at V and 1 base at J, with 12 bases between the two ends. This CDR3 comprises 16 residues.

The V and J genes are TRBV6-4 and TRBJ2-1; 8 bases fit TRBD2. The CDR3 consists of 16 residues. CDR1 is MRHNA, CDR2 SNTAGT, per germline. V lost 3 bases to trimming and J lost 7 bases; unmatched junction nucleotides: 11. Here the CDR3 reads CASSEEAGVRWNEQFF. The CDR3 coding sequence is TGTGCCAGCAGTGAGGAAGCGGGAGTTAGATGGAATGAGCAGTTCTTC.

This sequence joins TRBV13 and TRBJ2-5; a weak D match, TRBD1 (6 bases). Germline V gives CDR1 PRHDT, CDR2 FYEKMQ (reference sequence). V shed 5 bases and J shed 3 bases, with 22 bases lying between them. This CDR3 is built from 17 residues. CDR3 nucleotides: TGTGCCAGCAGCCCCCGGGGTAGTTTAGGGGGTGAAGAGACCCAGTACTTC. Its translation is CASSPRGSLGGEETQYF.

This rearrangement joins TRBV5-6 to TRBJ2-1; tentatively, D is TRBD2 (7 bases). Per the germline V gene, CDR1 is SGHDT and CDR2 is YYEEEE. There are 17 residues in the CDR3. The ends were cut back, 4 bases at V and 4 bases at J, with 21 bases in the middle. The CDR3 DNA sequence: TGTGCCAGCAGCGTCGGGGGCGGGGCTAGCGGATACAATGAGCAGTTCTTC. Translating it yields CASSVGGGASGYNEQFF.

The chain links TRBV7-9 to TRBJ2-5; D not certain. The CDR3 loop spans 13 amino acids. The germline CDR1 and CDR2 sequences are SEHNR and FQNEAQ (reference sequence). V was clipped by 5 bases and J by 4 bases, with 11 bases between them. For the CDR3, the DNA is TGTGCCAGCAGCCTAAGACACTTAGAGACCCAGTACTTC. Translation: CASSLRHLETQYF.

This clone turned up a few times. This sequence joins TRBV7-7 and TRBJ2-2; 8 bases are a match to TRBD2. Germline assignment: CDR1 SSHAT and CDR2 FNYEAQ (reference sequence). Trimming took 5 bases from V and 1 from J; bases not matched to a gene: 3. This CDR3 region has 15 residues. CDR3 amino acids: CASSVSGVNTGELFF. The CDR3 coding sequence is TGTGCCAGCAGCGTTAGCGGGGTGAACACCGGGGAGCTGTTTTTT.

This clone was seen just once. The V call is TRBV12-5, the J call TRBJ2-7; the D call may be TRBD1 or TRBD2 (5 bases each). Germline CDR1 LGHNT, CDR2 FRNRAP. This CDR3 contains 11 residues. With 3 bases removed from V and 6 bases from J, the gap between germline ends came to 6 bases. In nucleotides, the CDR3 is TGTGCTAGTGGTTTTGGGGGCGAGCAGTACGTC. Translated: CASGFGGEQYV.

This chain links TRBV19 with TRBJ2-1; 7 nucleotides match TRBD2. The CDR3 sequence is 16 residues long. The V gene's germline CDR1 is LNHDA and CDR2 SQIVND (reference sequence). The V segment lost 1 base and the J segment 4 bases; nucleotides outside the gene matches: 7. This CDR3 is CASSIGGGRAYNEQFF. CDR3 in DNA: TGTGCCAGTAGTATAGGGGGCGGGAGAGCGTACAATGAGCAGTTCTTC. Full variable domain (rest looked up from reference TRBV19 and TRBJ2-1): DGGITQSPKYLFRKEGQNVTLSCEQNLNHDAMYWYRQDPGQGLRLIYYSQIVNDFQKGDIAEGYSVSREKKESFPLTVTSAQKNPTAFYLCASSIGGGRAYNEQFFGPGTRLTVL.

CDR3 coding DNA: TGTGCCAGCAGTGCCGGGACAGGGATCTATGGCTACACCTTC. Translation: CASSAGTGIYGYTF. The gene calls are TRBV6-6 and TRBJ1-2; TRBD1 matches at 9 bases. The CDR3 runs to 14 residues. Trimming took 5 bases from V and 4 from J; bases not matched to a gene: 5. The germline CDR1 and CDR2 sequences are MNHNY and SVGAGI (reference sequence).

The chain has TRBV30 and TRBJ1-1; unclear D gene. Trimming shortened V by 0 bases and J by 4 bases, and 6 bases separated the two germline ends. This CDR3 has 12 amino acids. Germline CDR1 and CDR2: GTSNPN and SVGIG (reference sequence). The CDR3 DNA reads TGTGCCTGGAGTGTGGGAGGCACTGAAGCTTTCTTT. Translating gives CAWSVGGTEAFF.